A selection of T cell receptor beta chains follows, all from one sample in a study of blood T cell repertoires in COVID-19. TCRdb's table, derived via immunoSEQ multiplex PCR, lists solely in-frame clones and lacks some. This sample has 90,000 or so clones; more than 70% occur once, and the top ten carry about 7.8%. The sample consisted of peripheral blood. These receptors originate from a man between 50 and 59 years old with active COVID-19. The conserved cysteine and the conserved F or W are not part of the CDR3 here. Each record gives: D gene, J gene, V gene, CDR3 protein. D genes are given only for firm matches.

D: TRBD1
J: TRBJ1-6
V: TRBV4-1
CDR3: ASSQLGTGYNSPLH

D: TRBD2
J: TRBJ2-1
V: TRBV24-1
CDR3: ATSDPTSPRIDEQF

D: NA
J: TRBJ1-4
V: TRBV30
CDR3: AWSPKGGLEPNEKLF

D: NA
J: TRBJ2-7
V: TRBV2
CDR3: ASSRGTYEQY

D: NA
J: TRBJ1-2
V: TRBV11-2
CDR3: ASSLTGLTMDYT

D: TRBD2
J: TRBJ2-5
V: TRBV9
CDR3: ASSVALRGGTYQETQY

D: TRBD1
J: TRBJ1-2
V: TRBV19
CDR3: ASSPFHQGAGGYT

D: NA
J: TRBJ2-7
V: TRBV28
CDR3: ASSRDNPYEQY

D: TRBD1
J: TRBJ2-2
V: TRBV5-1
CDR3: ASRPDRGKNTGELF

D: TRBD2
J: TRBJ2-7
V: TRBV7-2
CDR3: ASSSSSGAPYEQY

D: TRBD1
J: TRBJ1-2
V: TRBV7-8
CDR3: ASSFNVPSRRTGFYGYT

D: NA
J: TRBJ2-3
V: TRBV5-6
CDR3: ASSVGGSTDTQY

D: TRBD2
J: TRBJ2-2
V: TRBV5-3
CDR3: ARSQARGRDSNTGELF

D: NA
J: TRBJ2-6
V: TRBV19
CDR3: ASSPGFSGANVLT

D: TRBD2
J: TRBJ2-2
V: TRBV9
CDR3: ASSVVAGHTGELF

D: NA
J: TRBJ2-3
V: TRBV6-5
CDR3: ASRRGDTQY

D: TRBD2
J: TRBJ2-3
V: TRBV28
CDR3: ASSSSTSGGTDTQY

D: NA
J: TRBJ1-2
V: TRBV28
CDR3: ASTLTGLYGYT

D: NA
J: TRBJ1-1
V: TRBV9
CDR3: ASSVASGTEAF

D: NA
J: TRBJ2-7
V: TRBV3-1/TRBV3-2
CDR3: ASSQDVRTITYEQY

D: TRBD1
J: TRBJ2-3
V: TRBV4-3
CDR3: ASSQDDREWDTQY

D: NA
J: TRBJ1-2
V: TRBV6-6
CDR3: ASSYLRGGYT